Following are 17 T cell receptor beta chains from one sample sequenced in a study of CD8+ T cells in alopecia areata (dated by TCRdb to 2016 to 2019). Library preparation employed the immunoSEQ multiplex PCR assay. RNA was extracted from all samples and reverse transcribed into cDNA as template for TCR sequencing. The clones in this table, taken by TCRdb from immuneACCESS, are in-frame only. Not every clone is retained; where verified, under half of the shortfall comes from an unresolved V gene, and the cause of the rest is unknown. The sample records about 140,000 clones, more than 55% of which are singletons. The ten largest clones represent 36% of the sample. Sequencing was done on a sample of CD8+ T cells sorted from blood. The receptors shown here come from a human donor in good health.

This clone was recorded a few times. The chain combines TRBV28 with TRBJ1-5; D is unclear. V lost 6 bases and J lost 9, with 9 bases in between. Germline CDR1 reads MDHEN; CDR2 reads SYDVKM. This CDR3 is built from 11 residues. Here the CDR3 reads CASSPGLPQHF. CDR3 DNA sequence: TGTGCCAGCAGCCCTGGCTTGCCCCAGCATTTT.

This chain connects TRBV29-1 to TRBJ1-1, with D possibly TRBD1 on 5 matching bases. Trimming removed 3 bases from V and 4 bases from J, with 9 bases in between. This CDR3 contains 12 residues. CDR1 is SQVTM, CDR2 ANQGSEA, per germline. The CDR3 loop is CSVEGGITEAFF. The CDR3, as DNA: TGCAGCGTTGAGGGGGGGATCACTGAAGCTTTCTTT.

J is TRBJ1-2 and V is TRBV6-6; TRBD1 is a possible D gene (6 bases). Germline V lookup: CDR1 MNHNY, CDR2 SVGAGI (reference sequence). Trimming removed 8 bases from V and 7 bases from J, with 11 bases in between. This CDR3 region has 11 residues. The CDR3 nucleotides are TGTGCCAGCTCCTCAGGGGTTGGCTACACCTTC. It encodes CASSSGVGYTF.

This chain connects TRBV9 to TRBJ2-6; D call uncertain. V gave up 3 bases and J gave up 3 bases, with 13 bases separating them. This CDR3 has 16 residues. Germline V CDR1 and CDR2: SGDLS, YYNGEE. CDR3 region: CASSDPLSDGANVLTF. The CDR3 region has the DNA TGTGCCAGCAGCGACCCCTTATCGGATGGGGCCAACGTCCTGACTTTC.

The CDR3 loop is CASSEGTANYGYTF. The CDR3 DNA is TGTGCCAGCAGCGAGGGGACAGCTAACTATGGCTACACCTTC. The chain employs TRBV5-6 and TRBJ1-2, with 7 bases identical to TRBD1. Germline V CDR1 and CDR2: SGHDT, YYEEEE. The J segment lost 0 bases and the V segment lost 4 bases, leaving 3 bases of the junction unmatched. The CDR3 is 14 residues long.

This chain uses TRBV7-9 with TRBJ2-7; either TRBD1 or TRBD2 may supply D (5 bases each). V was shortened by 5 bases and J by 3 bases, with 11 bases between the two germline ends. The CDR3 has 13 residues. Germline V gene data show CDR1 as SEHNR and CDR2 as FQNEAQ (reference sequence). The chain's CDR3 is CASSRDVDYEQYF. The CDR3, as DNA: TGTGCCAGCAGCCGGGACGTAGACTACGAGCAGTACTTC.

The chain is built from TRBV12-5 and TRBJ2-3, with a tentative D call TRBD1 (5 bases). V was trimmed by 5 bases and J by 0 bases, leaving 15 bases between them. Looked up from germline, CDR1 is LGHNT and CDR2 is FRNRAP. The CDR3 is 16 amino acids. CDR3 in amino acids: CASGPPIGDSTDTQYF. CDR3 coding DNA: TGTGCTAGTGGTCCCCCCATAGGGGATAGCACAGATACGCAGTATTTT.

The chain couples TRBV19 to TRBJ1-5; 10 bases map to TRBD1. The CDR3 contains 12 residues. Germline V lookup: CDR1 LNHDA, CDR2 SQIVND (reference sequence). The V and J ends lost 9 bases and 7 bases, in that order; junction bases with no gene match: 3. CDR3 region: CASGQGVQPQHF. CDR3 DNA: TGTGCCAGCGGACAGGGGGTCCAGCCCCAGCATTTT.

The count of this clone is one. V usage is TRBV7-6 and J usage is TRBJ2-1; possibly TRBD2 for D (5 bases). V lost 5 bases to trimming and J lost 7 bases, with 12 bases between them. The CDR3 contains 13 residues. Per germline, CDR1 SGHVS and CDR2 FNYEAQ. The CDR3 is CASSLTNQNEQFF. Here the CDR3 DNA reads TGTGCCAGCAGCCTGACTAACCAGAATGAGCAGTTCTTC.

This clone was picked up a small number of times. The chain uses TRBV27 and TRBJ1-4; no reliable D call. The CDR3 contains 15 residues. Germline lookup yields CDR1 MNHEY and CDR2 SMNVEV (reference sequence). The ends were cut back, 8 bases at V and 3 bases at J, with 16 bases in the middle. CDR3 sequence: CASSGGSQANEKLFF. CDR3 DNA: TGTGCCAGCTCCGGTGGGTCGCAGGCTAATGAAAAACTGTTTTTT.

The CDR3: CASSLLRQGSEAFF. In DNA, the CDR3 is TGCGCCAGCAGCCTTTTACGACAGGGGTCCGAAGCTTTCTTT. The rearrangement joins TRBV5-1 to TRBJ1-1, with 8 bases aligning to TRBD1. The V and J ends lost 4 bases and 8 bases, in that order; junction bases with no gene match: 10. Germline values: CDR1 SGHRS, CDR2 YFSETQ. CDR3 length: 14 amino acids.

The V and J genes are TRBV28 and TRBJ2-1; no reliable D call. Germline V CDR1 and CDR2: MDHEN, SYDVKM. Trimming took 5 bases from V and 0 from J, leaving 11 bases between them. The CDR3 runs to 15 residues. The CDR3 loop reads CASSQSPLSYNEQFF. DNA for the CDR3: TGTGCCAGCAGTCAATCACCCCTCTCCTACAATGAGCAGTTCTTC.

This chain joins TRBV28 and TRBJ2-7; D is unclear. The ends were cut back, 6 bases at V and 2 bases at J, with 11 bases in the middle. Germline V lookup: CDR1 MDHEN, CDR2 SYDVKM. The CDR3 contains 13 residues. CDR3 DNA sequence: TGTGCCAGCAGGCCCCCCGCCCCCTACGAGCAGTACTTC. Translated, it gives CASRPPAPYEQYF.

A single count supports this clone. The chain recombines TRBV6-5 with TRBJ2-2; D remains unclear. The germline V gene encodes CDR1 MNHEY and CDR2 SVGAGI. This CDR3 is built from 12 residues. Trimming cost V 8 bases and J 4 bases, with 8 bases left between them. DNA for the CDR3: TGTGCCAGCCGGCTACTCACCGGGGAGCTGTTTTTT. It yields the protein CASRLLTGELFF.

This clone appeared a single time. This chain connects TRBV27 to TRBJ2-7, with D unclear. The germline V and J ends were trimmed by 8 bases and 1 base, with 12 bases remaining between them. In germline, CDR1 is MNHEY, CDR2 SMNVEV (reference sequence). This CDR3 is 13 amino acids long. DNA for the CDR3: TGTGCCAGCGCCCATACGGCTTCCTACGAGCAGTACTTC. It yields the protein CASAHTASYEQYF.

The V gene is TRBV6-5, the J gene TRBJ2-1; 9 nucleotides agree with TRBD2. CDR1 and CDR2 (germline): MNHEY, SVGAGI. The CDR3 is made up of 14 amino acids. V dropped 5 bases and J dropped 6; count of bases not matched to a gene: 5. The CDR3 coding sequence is TGTGCCAGCAGTATAGCGGGAGTAGGCAATGAGCAGTTCTTC. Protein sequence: CASSIAGVGNEQFF.

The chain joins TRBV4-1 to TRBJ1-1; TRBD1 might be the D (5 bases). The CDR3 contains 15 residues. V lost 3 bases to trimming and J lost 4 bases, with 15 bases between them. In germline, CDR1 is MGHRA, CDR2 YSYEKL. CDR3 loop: CASSQGRGGGTEAFF. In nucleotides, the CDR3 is TGCGCCAGCAGCCAGGGCCGCGGGGGAGGCACTGAAGCTTTCTTT.